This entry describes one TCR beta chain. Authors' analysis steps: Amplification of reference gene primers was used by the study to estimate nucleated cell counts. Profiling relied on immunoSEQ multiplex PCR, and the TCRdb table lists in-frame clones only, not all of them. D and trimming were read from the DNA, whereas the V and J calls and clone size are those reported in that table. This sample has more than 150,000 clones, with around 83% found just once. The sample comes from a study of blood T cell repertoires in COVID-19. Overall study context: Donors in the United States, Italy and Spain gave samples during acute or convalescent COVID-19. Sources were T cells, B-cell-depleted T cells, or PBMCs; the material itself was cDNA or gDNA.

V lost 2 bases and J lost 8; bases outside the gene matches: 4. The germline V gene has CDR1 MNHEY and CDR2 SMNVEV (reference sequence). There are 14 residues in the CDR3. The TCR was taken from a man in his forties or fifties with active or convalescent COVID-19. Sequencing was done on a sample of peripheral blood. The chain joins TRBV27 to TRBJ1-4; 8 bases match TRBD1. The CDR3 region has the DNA TGTGCCAGCAGTTTACAGGGGGCTGGGGAAAAACTGTTTTTT. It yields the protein CASSLQGAGEKLFF.